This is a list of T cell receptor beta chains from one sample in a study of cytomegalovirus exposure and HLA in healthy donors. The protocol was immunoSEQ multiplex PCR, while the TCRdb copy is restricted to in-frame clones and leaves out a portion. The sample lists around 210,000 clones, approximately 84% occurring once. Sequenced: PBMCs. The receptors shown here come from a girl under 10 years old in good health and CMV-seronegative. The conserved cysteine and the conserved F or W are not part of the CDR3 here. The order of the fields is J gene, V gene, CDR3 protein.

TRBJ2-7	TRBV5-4	ASSFTGRGRPYEQY
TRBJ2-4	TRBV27	ASSPYRGGTKNIQY
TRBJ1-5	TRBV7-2	ASSLVRPGNQPQH
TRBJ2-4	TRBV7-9	ASSLPGTSGVAKNIQY
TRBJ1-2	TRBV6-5	ASSLGRRYGYT
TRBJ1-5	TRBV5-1	ASSLGDSYSNQPQH
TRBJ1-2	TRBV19	ASSMGGLSGYT
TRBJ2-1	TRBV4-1	ASSPIWTGPDEQF
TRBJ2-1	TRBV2	ASRLVEQF
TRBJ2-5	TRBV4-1	ASSLRLAGGPGTQY
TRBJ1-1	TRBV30	AWGGTADTEAF
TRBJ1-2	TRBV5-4	ASSPRDRGRVGYT
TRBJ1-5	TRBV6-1	ASSEDRSRNQPQH
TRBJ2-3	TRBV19	ASSMGGRETDTQY
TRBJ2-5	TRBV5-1	ASSTTGPETQY
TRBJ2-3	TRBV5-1	ASSPPSGSTDTQY
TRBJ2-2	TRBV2	ASRLDGSGTGELF
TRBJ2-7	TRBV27	ASSTWTSGNEQY
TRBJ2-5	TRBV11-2	ASSLVRGAGETQY
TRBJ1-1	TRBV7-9	ASSFAPLGRRNTEAF
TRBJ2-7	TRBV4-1	ASSQELAGGYEQY
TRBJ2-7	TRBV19	ASSIDGPGGPYEQY
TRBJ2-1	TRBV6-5	ASSYTSWGDYNEQF
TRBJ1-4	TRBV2	ASGTITTNEKLF
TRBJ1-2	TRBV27	ASSPGEGSGYT
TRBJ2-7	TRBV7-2	ASRMGGGPAEQY
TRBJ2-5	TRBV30	AWTSGDQETQY
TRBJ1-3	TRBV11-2	ASSLDRGYRNTIY
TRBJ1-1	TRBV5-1	ASSSRKDSLGTEAF
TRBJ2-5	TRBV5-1	ASSLRAGTSNLETQY
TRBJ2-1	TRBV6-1	ASTTSGRYNEQF
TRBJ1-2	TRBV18	ASSPSGQGYGYT
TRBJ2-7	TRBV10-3	AISEGVTGGGSYEQY
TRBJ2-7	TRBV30	AFLQASSGRSYEQY
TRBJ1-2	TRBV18	ASSPPQGRGYT
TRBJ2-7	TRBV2	ASSGIWGQRVYEQY
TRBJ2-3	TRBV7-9	ASSPAGGSTDTQY
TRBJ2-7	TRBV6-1	ASLRTSGLYERY
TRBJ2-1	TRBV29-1	SVEVWWKRGSYNEQF
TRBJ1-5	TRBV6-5	ASSPVGGSNQPQH
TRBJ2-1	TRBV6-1	ASSVLDEQF
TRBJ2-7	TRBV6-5	ASSYLSGGAGEQY